This T cell receptor (beta chain) stems from a study of early T cells in non-severe SARS-CoV-2 infection. Study-wide results and limits: In VDJdb matching, anti-spike CD8 responses were favored while private and CD4 specificities went missing.

This clonotype was observed a handful of times. Its antigen remains unidentified. Germline lookup yields CDR1 MNHNS and CDR2 SASEGT. The CDR3 length is 14 residues. With 5 bases removed from V and 1 base from J, the gap between germline ends came to 6 bases. Unique molecular identifiers were added to individual cDNA molecules. TCRdb reprocessed the 5' RACE reads via MiXCR and lists one record per CDR3 protein. The table records about 79,000 distinct CDR3 sequences, around 14% of them present only once. Input material: whole blood. V gene TRBV6-1 combines with J gene TRBJ2-6, with D uncertain. The source is an adult who was a healthcare worker with PCR-confirmed SARS-CoV-2 infection or an uninfected control (not recorded which). The DNA for the CDR3 is TGTGCCAGCAGTAGGAGTTCTGGGGCCAACGTCCTGACTTTC. Translated: CASSRSSGANVLTF.